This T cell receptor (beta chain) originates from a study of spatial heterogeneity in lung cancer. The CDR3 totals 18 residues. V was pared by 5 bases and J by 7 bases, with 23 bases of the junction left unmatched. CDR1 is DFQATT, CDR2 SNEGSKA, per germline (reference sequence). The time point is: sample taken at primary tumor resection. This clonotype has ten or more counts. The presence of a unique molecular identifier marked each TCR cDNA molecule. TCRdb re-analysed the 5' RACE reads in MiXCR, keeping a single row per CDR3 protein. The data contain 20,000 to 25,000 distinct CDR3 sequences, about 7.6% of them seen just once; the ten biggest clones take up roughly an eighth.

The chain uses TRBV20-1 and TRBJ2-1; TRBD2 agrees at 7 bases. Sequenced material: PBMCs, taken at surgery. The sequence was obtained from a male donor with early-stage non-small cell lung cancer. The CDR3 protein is CSAYSPGSGGKSLNEQFF. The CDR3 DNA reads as TGCAGTGCTTACTCACCGGGCTCCGGGGGGAAGTCCTTAAATGAGCAGTTCTTC.